The next 14 T cell receptor beta chains were all read from a single sample in a study of T cell responses to AZD1222 COVID-19 vaccine. Measured with immunoSEQ multiplex PCR; TCRdb has only the in-frame clones, and not every one. The sample yields some 150,000 clones, roughly 89% seen once. This specimen was peripheral blood, taken on day 0 of AZD1222 vaccination. These receptors were collected from an adult in good health.

V gene TRBV27 combines with J gene TRBJ2-3; D is unresolved. Germline V lookup: CDR1 MNHEY, CDR2 SMNVEV (reference sequence). The CDR3 has 16 amino acids. V was cut by 2 bases and J by 4 bases, with 16 bases left in between. CDR3 in DNA: TGTGCCAGCAGTTTACTAAAACAGCGAGAACCAGATACGCAGTATTTT. This encodes CASSLLKQREPDTQYF.

The CDR3 loop is CASVAPSSYNEQFF. Written as DNA, the CDR3 is TGTGCCAGCGTAGCGCCGAGCTCCTACAATGAGCAGTTCTTC. V is TRBV28 and J is TRBJ2-1; the D gene is possibly TRBD2 (5 bases). CDR3 size: 14 residues. V lost 8 bases, J lost 0 bases, and 11 bases lay in between. CDR1 is MDHEN, CDR2 SYDVKM, per germline. Drawing the rest from reference TRBV28 and TRBJ2-1, the complete variable domain is DVKVTQSSRYLVKRTGEKVFLECVQDMDHENMFWYRQDPGLGLRLIYFSYDVKMKEKGDIPEGYSVSREKKERFSLILESASTNQTSMYLCASVAPSSYNEQFFGPGTRLTVL.

The genes are TRBV4-3 and TRBJ2-5, with 10 bases matching TRBD1. The CDR3 length is 15 residues. Germline trimming cut 0 bases from V and 4 bases from J; bases unmatched to any gene: 2. CDR1 and CDR2 from the germline V gene are LGHNA and YSLEER. The CDR3: CASSQDRDRGETQYF. The CDR3 region has the DNA TGCGCCAGCAGCCAAGATAGGGACAGGGGAGAGACCCAGTACTTC.

This clone was seen just once. The V and J genes are TRBV19 and TRBJ2-2, with 9 bases aligning to TRBD1. From germline, CDR1 is LNHDA and CDR2 SQIVND (reference sequence). CDR3 length: 14 amino acids. V dropped 10 bases and J dropped 4; count of bases not matched to a gene: 7. In nucleotides, the CDR3 is TGTGCCACCCAACAGGGGGCGGGCACCGGGGAGCTGTTTTTT. It yields the protein CATQQGAGTGELFF. Full variable domain (remainder filled in from reference TRBV19 and TRBJ2-2): DGGITQSPKYLFRKEGQNVTLSCEQNLNHDAMYWYRQDPGQGLRLIYYSQIVNDFQKGDIAEGYSVSREKKESFPLTVTSAQKNPTAFYLCATQQGAGTGELFFGEGSRLTVL.

The CDR3 nucleotides read TGTGCCAGCAGCTTGGGAGTTTTCGAGCAGTACTTC. This translates into CASSLGVFEQYF. The rearrangement joins TRBV11-2 to TRBJ2-7; D may be TRBD2 (5 bases). There are 12 residues in the CDR3. Germline V gives CDR1 SGHAT, CDR2 FQNNGV. V lost 3 bases, J lost 6 bases, and 9 bases lay in between.

The chain joins TRBV7-9 to TRBJ2-5; a possible D gene is TRBD1 (6 bases). The CDR3 loop spans 15 amino acids. Between the trimmed V and J ends, which lost 5 bases and 4 bases, there was a span of 17 bases. Germline values: CDR1 SEHNR, CDR2 FQNEAQ (reference sequence). CDR3 amino acids: CASSPPTGGPETQYF. The CDR3 DNA is TGTGCCAGCAGCCCCCCGACAGGAGGCCCAGAGACCCAGTACTTC.

This rearrangement joins TRBV28 to TRBJ2-2; 9 nucleotides align to TRBD1. Germline trimming cut 5 bases from V and 8 bases from J; bases unmatched to any gene: 6. This CDR3 spans 14 amino acids. Germline assignment: CDR1 MDHEN and CDR2 SYDVKM. The CDR3 DNA is TGTGCCAGCAGTACGGACAGGGGAGGTGGGGAGCTGTTTTTT. This gives the protein CASSTDRGGGELFF.

The CDR3 nucleotides are TGCGCCAGCAGTCAATCGTTGTGGCAGCTCGGTCAGCCCCAGCATTTT. The encoded protein is CASSQSLWQLGQPQHF. The chain combines TRBV23-1 with TRBJ1-5, with D unresolved. TRBV23-1 is sorted into the ORF group, with uncertain function. This CDR3 has 16 residues. V lost 0 bases and J 6 bases, leaving 15 bases between the germline ends.

The V gene is TRBV5-4, the J gene TRBJ1-3, with D hard to call. The germline gives CDR1 SGHNT, CDR2 YYREEE (reference sequence). The length of the CDR3 is 12 residues. V was pared by 2 bases and J by 2 bases, with 2 bases between. The CDR3 protein is CASSFAGNTIYF. In DNA, the CDR3 is TGTGCCAGCAGCTTCGCTGGAAACACCATATATTTT.

This sequence joins TRBV5-1 and TRBJ1-5, with 7 bases aligning to TRBD1. The CDR3 is 14 amino acids. Germline lookup yields CDR1 SGHRS and CDR2 YFSETQ. The junction had 9 bases not matched to a gene; V was cut back by 4 bases and J by 8 bases. The CDR3 is CASSPQQGLEPQHF. The CDR3 DNA is TGCGCCAGCAGCCCCCAACAGGGGTTAGAGCCCCAGCATTTT. The variable domain in full, completed from reference TRBV5-1 and TRBJ1-5, reads KAGVTQTPRYLIKTRGQQVTLSCSPISGHRSVSWYQQTPGQGLQFLFEYFSETQRNKGNFPGRFSGRQFSNSRSEMNVSTLELGDSALYLCASSPQQGLEPQHFGDGTRLSIL.

V gene TRBV11-2 combines with J gene TRBJ1-2, with D unresolved. The V gene lost 4 bases and the J gene lost 0 bases, with 9 bases spanning the gap. The CDR3 is 14 residues long. Germline-derived CDR1 and CDR2 are SGHAT and FQNNGV. Here the CDR3 reads CASSSLLSNYGYTF. The DNA of the CDR3 is TGTGCCAGCAGCTCCTTACTCTCTAACTATGGCTACACCTTC. The full variable domain, with the rest looked up from reference TRBV11-2 and TRBJ1-2, is EAGVAQSPRYKIIEKRQSVAFWCNPISGHATLYWYQQILGQGPKLLIQFQNNGVVDDSQLPKDRFSAERLKGVDSTLKIQPAKLEDSAVYLCASSSLLSNYGYTFGSGTRLTVV.

The chain has TRBV7-9 and TRBJ2-1; D is unclear. This CDR3 has 12 amino acids. Germline V gene sequence: CDR1 SEHNR, CDR2 FQNEAQ (reference sequence). Deletions cut 1 base from V and 8 bases from J, with 6 bases between. The CDR3 nucleotides read TGTGCCAGCAGCTTAGTCGGATATGAGCAGTTCTTC. Translating it yields CASSLVGYEQFF.

J is TRBJ2-7 and V is TRBV27, with D maybe TRBD1 (5 bases). CDR3 size: 13 residues. With 2 bases removed from V and 2 bases from J, the gap between germline ends came to 7 bases. Germline assignment: CDR1 MNHEY and CDR2 SMNVEV (reference sequence). The CDR3 protein is CASSLQGPYEQYF. CDR3 DNA: TGTGCCAGCAGTTTACAGGGCCCCTACGAGCAGTACTTC.

J is TRBJ1-2 and V is TRBV6-5, with D perhaps TRBD1 (5 bases). The CDR3 runs 14 residues. CDR1 is MNHEY, CDR2 SVGAGI, per germline. V dropped 0 bases and J dropped 6 bases, with 11 bases sitting between them. Here the CDR3 reads CASSYSRGSDGYTF. CDR3 nucleotides: TGTGCCAGCAGTTACTCTCGGGGGTCGGATGGCTACACCTTC.